This entry features one TCR beta chain sequence. This sample is part of a study of CD8 T cells in Susac syndrome. Reverse transcription of about 0.5 to 1 ug RNA was carried out with random hexamers. TCRdb recomputed calls from the immunoSEQ multiplex PCR reads with MiXCR, one row per CDR3 protein. The table lists just over 300,000 distinct CDR3 sequences, about 92% of them singletons. The trim removed 4 bases at V and 3 bases at J, leaving 4 bases unmatched. The germline V gene encodes CDR1 LNHDA and CDR2 SQIVND (reference sequence). CDR3 size: 15 residues. The clonotype was recovered from a human donor with multiple sclerosis. The chain couples TRBV19 to TRBJ1-5, with 9 bases fitting TRBD1. Sequenced input: CD4+ T cells from PBMCs. CDR3 sequence: CASSTDRGPNQPQHF. The CDR3 bases are TGTGCCAGTAGTACGGACAGGGGCCCCAATCAGCCCCAGCATTTT.